This is a list of T cell receptor beta chains from one sample in a study of cytomegalovirus exposure and HLA in healthy donors. Sequencing was performed with immunoSEQ multiplex PCR; in TCRdb, only in-frame clones are kept and a portion is missing. The profile shows 180,000 or so clones, approximately 87% of them singletons. Sequencing was done on a sample of PBMCs. These receptors came from a woman aged 25 to 39 in good health and CMV-seronegative. Each CDR3 is given with its conserved first and last residue. Each record gives: CDR3 DNA, CDR3 protein, CDR3 length, D gene, V gene, J gene, clone size. The D gene is left open where the match is weak. The size entry is marked missing in some rows and otherwise reads once, few, many or a size class.

CDR3 DNA: TGTGCCAGCTCACGTACAGGGGGAGATGTTCACGAGCAGTACTTC
CDR3 protein: CASSRTGGDVHEQYF
CDR3 length: 15
D gene: TRBD1
V gene: TRBV18
J gene: TRBJ2-7
clone size: NA

CDR3 DNA: TGCGCCAGCAGCCCTATATTAACTCGCAGGGGTGGGACTGAAGCTTTCTTT
CDR3 protein: CASSPILTRRGGTEAFF
CDR3 length: 17
D gene: NA
V gene: TRBV5-1
J gene: TRBJ1-1
clone size: NA

CDR3 DNA: TGTGCCAGCAGCTTGGGGCAGGGGGCGCGTCTGGGCACTGAAGCTTTCTTT
CDR3 protein: CASSLGQGARLGTEAFF
CDR3 length: 17
D gene: TRBD1
V gene: TRBV5-6
J gene: TRBJ1-1
clone size: NA

CDR3 DNA: TGCGCCAGCAGCTTGGGGGACAGTATTCCGTTCATGAACACTGAAGCTTTCTTT
CDR3 protein: CASSLGDSIPFMNTEAFF
CDR3 length: 18
D gene: TRBD1
V gene: TRBV5-1
J gene: TRBJ1-1
clone size: NA

CDR3 DNA: TGTGCCAGCAGCGTCGGGACAGGGTATAACACCGGGGAGCTGTTTTTT
CDR3 protein: CASSVGTGYNTGELFF
CDR3 length: 16
D gene: TRBD1
V gene: TRBV9
J gene: TRBJ2-2
clone size: once

CDR3 DNA: TGTGCCAGCAGCGGACTAGGCGTCGAGACCCAGTACTTC
CDR3 protein: CASSGLGVETQYF
CDR3 length: 13
D gene: TRBD2
V gene: TRBV5-6
J gene: TRBJ2-5
clone size: once

CDR3 DNA: TGTGCCAGCAGCCAGACTAGCGGGGGGCCTGGTACGCAGTATTTT
CDR3 protein: CASSQTSGGPGTQYF
CDR3 length: 15
D gene: TRBD2
V gene: TRBV2
J gene: TRBJ2-3
clone size: NA

CDR3 DNA: TGTGCCAGCAGCCATCCCGGACAGCTGAATGAGCAGTTCTTC
CDR3 protein: CASSHPGQLNEQFF
CDR3 length: 14
D gene: NA
V gene: TRBV14
J gene: TRBJ2-1
clone size: once

CDR3 DNA: TGTGCCAGCAGTCCGGAGGGGCCCCGACAGCCCCAGCATTTT
CDR3 protein: CASSPEGPRQPQHF
CDR3 length: 14
D gene: NA
V gene: TRBV27
J gene: TRBJ1-5
clone size: NA

CDR3 DNA: TGTGCCAGCAGAAGCAGCCAGGGGTCGGGCTACACCTTC
CDR3 protein: CASRSSQGSGYTF
CDR3 length: 13
D gene: NA
V gene: TRBV7-9
J gene: TRBJ1-2
clone size: NA

CDR3 DNA: TGTGCCAGCAGCTTCGGGCTAGCGGGCACACAGCAGTTCTTC
CDR3 protein: CASSFGLAGTQQFF
CDR3 length: 14
D gene: TRBD2
V gene: TRBV11-2
J gene: TRBJ2-1
clone size: NA

CDR3 DNA: TGTGCCAGCTCACCCCCTATATTCAAACCTGGGGCCAACGTCCTGACTTTC
CDR3 protein: CASSPPIFKPGANVLTF
CDR3 length: 17
D gene: NA
V gene: TRBV18
J gene: TRBJ2-6
clone size: NA

CDR3 DNA: TGTGCCTGGCTCCCAGGCTTGGGGAACACTGAAGCTTTCTTT
CDR3 protein: CAWLPGLGNTEAFF
CDR3 length: 14
D gene: NA
V gene: TRBV30
J gene: TRBJ1-1
clone size: NA

CDR3 DNA: TGTGCTAGTGGTTGGGGCCCTAAGGGGGCCGGCACTGAAGCTTTCTTT
CDR3 protein: CASGWGPKGAGTEAFF
CDR3 length: 16
D gene: TRBD1
V gene: TRBV12-5
J gene: TRBJ1-1
clone size: once

CDR3 DNA: TGTGCCAGCAGGAGCAGCGGGGGCGGTCAGCCCCAGCATTTT
CDR3 protein: CASRSSGGGQPQHF
CDR3 length: 14
D gene: NA
V gene: TRBV6-6
J gene: TRBJ1-5
clone size: NA

CDR3 DNA: TGTGCCAGCAGTTTAACGGCCGGGGCGGGATCACCCCTCCACTTT
CDR3 protein: CASSLTAGAGSPLHF
CDR3 length: 15
D gene: NA
V gene: TRBV27
J gene: TRBJ1-6
clone size: few

CDR3 DNA: TGTGCCAGCTCACCACCGGCGGGGACGTCCGCGCGGGCTTTCTTT
CDR3 protein: CASSPPAGTSARAFF
CDR3 length: 15
D gene: NA
V gene: TRBV18
J gene: TRBJ1-1
clone size: many